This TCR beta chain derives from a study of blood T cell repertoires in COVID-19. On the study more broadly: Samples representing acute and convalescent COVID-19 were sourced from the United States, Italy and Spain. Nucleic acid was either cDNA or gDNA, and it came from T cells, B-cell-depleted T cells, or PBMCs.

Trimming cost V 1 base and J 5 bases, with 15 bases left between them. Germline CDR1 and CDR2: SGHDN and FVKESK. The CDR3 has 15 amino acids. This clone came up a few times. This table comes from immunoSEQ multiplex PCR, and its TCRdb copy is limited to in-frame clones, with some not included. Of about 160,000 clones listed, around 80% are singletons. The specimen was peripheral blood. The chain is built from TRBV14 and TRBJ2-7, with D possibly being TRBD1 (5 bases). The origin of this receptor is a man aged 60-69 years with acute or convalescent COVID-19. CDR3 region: CASSQGQTVWDEQYF. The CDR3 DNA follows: TGTGCCAGCAGCCAAGGACAGACAGTTTGGGACGAGCAGTACTTC.